The entry below gives a single T cell receptor (beta chain) sequence along with its context. No antigen is known for it. This sample is part of a study of T cell repertoires in cytomegalovirus infection. Study as a whole: Both CMV infection and a matching HLA type were indicated by public TCR beta signatures. The study, taken as a whole, reports: Cumulated frequencies of public TCR beta families served to identify carriers of CMV plus the relevant HLA. Dominating the ex vivo response were HLA-C-restricted CMV-specific TCR beta clonotypes.

The germline V gene has CDR1 SEHNR and CDR2 FQNEAQ (reference sequence). The CDR3 sequence is 14 residues long. V was pared by 1 base and J by 1 base, with 8 bases between. TCRdb re-called the reads with MiXCR, one entry per CDR3 protein. In the table there are 51,000 or so distinct CDR3 sequences, roughly 21% of which are singletons. The sequence was collected from a human donor in good health (CMV status not recorded). Some clones in this sample may be carry-over from other donors' samples. The sample in question was CD8+ T cells from cultured PBMCs, obtained from culture after CMV antigen stimulation. J is TRBJ2-7 and V is TRBV7-9, with D hard to call. In DNA form, the CDR3 reads TGTGCCAGCAGCTTAGGGCAGGCGTCCTACGAGCAGTACTTC. Translated: CASSLGQASYEQYF.